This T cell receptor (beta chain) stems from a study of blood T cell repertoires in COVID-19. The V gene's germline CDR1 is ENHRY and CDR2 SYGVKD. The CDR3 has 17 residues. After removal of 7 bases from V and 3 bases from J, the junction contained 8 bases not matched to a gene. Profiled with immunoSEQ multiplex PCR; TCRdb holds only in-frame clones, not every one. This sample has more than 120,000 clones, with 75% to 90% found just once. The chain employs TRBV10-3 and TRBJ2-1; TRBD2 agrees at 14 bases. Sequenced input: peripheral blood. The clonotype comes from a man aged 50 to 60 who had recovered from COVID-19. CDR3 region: CAIKETSGGANYNEQFF. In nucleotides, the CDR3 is TGTGCCATCAAAGAGACTAGCGGGGGGGCAAACTACAATGAGCAGTTCTTC.